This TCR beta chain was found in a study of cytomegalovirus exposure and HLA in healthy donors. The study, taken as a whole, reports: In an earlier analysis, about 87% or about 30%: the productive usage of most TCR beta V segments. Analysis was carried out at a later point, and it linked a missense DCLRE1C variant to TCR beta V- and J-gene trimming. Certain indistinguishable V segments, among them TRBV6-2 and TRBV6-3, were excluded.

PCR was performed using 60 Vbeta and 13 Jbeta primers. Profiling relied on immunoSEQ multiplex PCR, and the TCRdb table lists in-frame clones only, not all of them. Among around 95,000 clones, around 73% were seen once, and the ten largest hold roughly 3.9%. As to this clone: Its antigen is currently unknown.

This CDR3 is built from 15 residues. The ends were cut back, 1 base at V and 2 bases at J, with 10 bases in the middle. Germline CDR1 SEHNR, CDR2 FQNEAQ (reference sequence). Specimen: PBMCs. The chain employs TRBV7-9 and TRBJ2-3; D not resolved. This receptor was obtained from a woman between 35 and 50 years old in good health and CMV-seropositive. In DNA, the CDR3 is TGTGCCAGCAGCTTAGGGGTAGCTTACACAGATACGCAGTATTTT. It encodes CASSLGVAYTDTQYF.